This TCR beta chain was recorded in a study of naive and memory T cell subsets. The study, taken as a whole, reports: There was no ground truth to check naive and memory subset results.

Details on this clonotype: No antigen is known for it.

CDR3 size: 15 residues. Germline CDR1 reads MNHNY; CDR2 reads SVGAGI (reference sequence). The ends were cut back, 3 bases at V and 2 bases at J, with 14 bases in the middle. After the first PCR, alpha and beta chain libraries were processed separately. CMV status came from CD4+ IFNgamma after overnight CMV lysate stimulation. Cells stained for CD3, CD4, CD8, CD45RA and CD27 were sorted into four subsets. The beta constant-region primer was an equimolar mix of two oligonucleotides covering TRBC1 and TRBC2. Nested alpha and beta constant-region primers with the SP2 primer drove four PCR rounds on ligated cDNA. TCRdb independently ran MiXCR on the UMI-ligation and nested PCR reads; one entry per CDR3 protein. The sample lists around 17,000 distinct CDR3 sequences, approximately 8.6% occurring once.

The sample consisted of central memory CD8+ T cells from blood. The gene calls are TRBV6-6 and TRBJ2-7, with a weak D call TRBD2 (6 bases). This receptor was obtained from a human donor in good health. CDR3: CASSYYGGLTYEQYF. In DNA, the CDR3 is TGTGCCAGCAGTTATTACGGGGGACTCACCTACGAGCAGTACTTC.